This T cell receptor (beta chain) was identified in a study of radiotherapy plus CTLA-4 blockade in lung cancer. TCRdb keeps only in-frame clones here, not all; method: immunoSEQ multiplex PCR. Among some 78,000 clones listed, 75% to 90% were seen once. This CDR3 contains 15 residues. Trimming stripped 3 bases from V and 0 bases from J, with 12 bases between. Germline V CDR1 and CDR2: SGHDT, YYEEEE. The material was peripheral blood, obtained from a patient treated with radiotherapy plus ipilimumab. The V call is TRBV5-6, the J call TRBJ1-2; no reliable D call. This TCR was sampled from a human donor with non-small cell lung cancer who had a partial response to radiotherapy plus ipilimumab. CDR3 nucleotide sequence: TGTGCCAGCAGCTGGAGACGGCCAGCTAACTATGGCTACACCTTC. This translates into CASSWRRPANYGYTF.